This passage covers 9 T cell receptor beta chains from one sample sequenced in a study of shared clonotypes between healthy human individuals (dated by TCRdb to 2019 to 2021). Library preparation used the immunoSEQ multiplex PCR assay. TCRdb provides this immuneACCESS table in a form limited to in-frame rearrangements. Some clones are lacking; in checked studies, under half of them reflect an unresolved V gene, and why the rest are absent is not known. This sample gives 1.4 million or so clones in total; roughly 98.5% of them show up just once. The ten largest account for about 0.34% of the sample. The sequencing sample was made of naive CD4+ T cells sorted from blood. Reading the label with the study, this specimen's cell subset or site is: CD45RA+ positively selected. The receptors stem from a man aged 25-40 years in good health.

A word on this clone: Other DNA sequences in the same sample also yield this CDR3. The chain couples TRBV9 to TRBJ2-1, with D perhaps TRBD2 (6 bases). V was clipped by 5 bases and J by 6 bases, with 12 bases between them. The CDR3 covers 13 residues. CDR1 is SGDLS and CDR2 is YYNGEE in the germline V gene. CDR3 in amino acids: CASSVGGVNEQFF. The CDR3 DNA is TGTGCCAGCAGTGTCGGGGGTGTCAATGAGCAGTTCTTC. Supplemented by reference TRBV9 and TRBJ2-1, the full variable domain reads DSGVTQTPKHLITATGQRVTLRCSPRSGDLSVYWYQQSLDQGLQFLIQYYNGEERAKGNILERFSAQQFPDLHSELNLSSLELGDSALYFCASSVGGVNEQFFGPGTRLTVL.

This chain uses TRBV6-5 with TRBJ2-7, with D perhaps assigned TRBD1 or TRBD2 (5 bases each). This CDR3 has 15 residues. Germline CDR1 reads MNHEY; CDR2 reads SVGAGI. V was pared by 4 bases and J by 2 bases, with 15 bases between. The CDR3: CASSSLEGRAYEQYF. CDR3 nucleotide sequence: TGTGCCAGCAGTTCCCTCGAGGGGCGGGCCTACGAGCAGTACTTC.

The V and J genes are TRBV29-1 and TRBJ1-4; 11 nucleotides agree with TRBD1. Per the germline V gene, CDR1 is SQVTM and CDR2 is ANQGSEA. The CDR3 contains 14 residues. The V segment lost 7 bases and the J segment 4 bases; nucleotides outside the gene matches: 5. CDR3 sequence reads: CSGLGTGGNEKLFF. The DNA for the CDR3 is TGCAGCGGCCTGGGGACAGGGGGTAATGAAAAACTGTTTTTT.

The J gene is TRBJ1-2, the V gene TRBV19, with 10 bases that match TRBD1. V lost 1 base and J lost 1; bases outside the gene matches: 3. Germline assignment: CDR1 LNHDA and CDR2 SQIVND (reference sequence). CDR3 size: 16 residues. In DNA form, the CDR3 reads TGTGCCAGTAGTATAGGCGGACAGGGGGTTAACTATGGCTACACCTTC. This sequence encodes CASSIGGQGVNYGYTF.

The chain uses TRBV27 and TRBJ2-5; 8 nucleotides match TRBD1. CDR3 length: 16 amino acids. Germline V gene lookup returns CDR1 MNHEY and CDR2 SMNVEV (reference sequence). The V and J ends lost 3 bases and 4 bases, in that order; junction bases with no gene match: 10. This CDR3 is CASSFFQGAKPETQYF. In nucleotides, the CDR3 is TGTGCCAGCAGTTTTTTCCAGGGGGCGAAGCCAGAGACCCAGTACTTC.

The chain's CDR3 is CASRSFTGGYEQYF. Written as DNA, the CDR3 is TGTGCCAGCAGATCTTTTACAGGGGGCTACGAGCAGTACTTC. The chain recombines TRBV5-5 with TRBJ2-7, with 8 positions matching TRBD1. Unmatched junction bases numbered 7, after V lost 5 bases and J lost 3 bases. The germline CDR1 and CDR2 sequences are SGHKS and YYEKEE (reference sequence). The CDR3 has 14 residues.

About this clone itself: Other DNA sequences from this sample encode an identical CDR3 as well. This sequence joins TRBV5-1 and TRBJ2-3; tentatively, D is TRBD2 (6 bases). The V end lost 4 bases, the J end lost 0 bases, and 9 bases lay between the germline ends. CDR1 SGHRS and CDR2 YFSETQ come from the germline V gene. The CDR3 spans 14 residues. CDR3 coding DNA: TGCGCCAGCAGCCCAGGGACTAGCACAGATACGCAGTATTTT. It yields the protein CASSPGTSTDTQYF.

This chain links TRBV30 with TRBJ1-1; D is unclear. Germline values: CDR1 GTSNPN, CDR2 SVGIG (reference sequence). V shed 2 bases and J shed 7 bases, with 17 bases lying between them. The CDR3 loop spans 14 amino acids. CDR3 in amino acids: CAWSPSFARGEAFF. The CDR3 coding sequence is TGTGCCTGGAGTCCCAGTTTCGCTCGAGGTGAAGCTTTCTTT.

Regarding this clone: Other nucleotide sequences in the sample specify the same CDR3. This rearrangement joins TRBV28 to TRBJ1-1; the D gene is possibly TRBD1 (5 bases). The CDR3 runs 13 residues. V lost 4 bases to trimming and J lost 4 bases, with 10 bases between them. The germline V gene encodes CDR1 MDHEN and CDR2 SYDVKM. The DNA for the CDR3 is TGTGCCAGCAGTTATAGGGGAAGCACTGAAGCTTTCTTT. It codes for CASSYRGSTEAFF.